The 32 T cell receptor beta chains in this list originate from one sample, sequenced in a study of T-cell memory formation after mild COVID-19. From the 5' RACE reads, TCRdb called clonotypes with MiXCR, one entry per CDR3 protein. The sample shows roughly 450,000 distinct CDR3 sequences, more than 15% of them seen only once. The sequencing input was PBMCs or a T cell subset sorted from them (not recorded which). The receptors here all came from a young man who had mild COVID-19 (a few samples of this study predate the infection). Cell type and time point are not known.

The chain has TRBV6-2 or TRBV6-3 and TRBJ2-5; maybe TRBD2 (5 bases). V lost 6 bases and J 7 bases, leaving 15 bases between the germline ends. The germline V gene has CDR1 MNHEY and CDR2 SVGEGT. The CDR3 contains 13 residues. The CDR3 coding sequence is TGTGCCAGCAGCCCCCCACTTGGAGGGACCCAGTACTTC. It yields the protein CASSPPLGGTQYF.

This rearrangement joins TRBV7-9 to TRBJ2-7, with D perhaps matching TRBD1 (6 bases). Germline values: CDR1 SEHNR, CDR2 FQNEAQ (reference sequence). Deletions cut 5 bases from V and 5 bases from J, with 19 bases between. The CDR3 has 15 residues. CDR3 nucleotide sequence: TGTGCCAGCAGCCTAATCGGGGACATCTTTCACGAGCAGTACGTC. Translation gives CASSLIGDIFHEQYV.

In its sample, this clonotype was seen a few times. The chain links TRBV10-3 to TRBJ2-7; the D is unclear. V lost 0 bases to trimming and J lost 3 bases, with 12 bases between them. This CDR3 comprises 15 residues. CDR1 is ENHRY, CDR2 SYGVKD, per germline. DNA of the CDR3: TGTGCCATCAGTGAGTCAGATAGAATCGGCTACGAGCAGTACGTC. This sequence encodes CAISESDRIGYEQYV.

The V call is TRBV20-1, the J call TRBJ1-1; D is ambiguous. CDR3 length equals 13 residues. V was shortened by 2 bases and J by 0 bases, with 7 bases between the two germline ends. The germline CDR1 and CDR2 sequences are DFQATT and SNEGSKA (reference sequence). In DNA, the CDR3 is TGCAGTGCTAGAAAGTTCATGAACACTGAAGCTTTCTTT. It yields the protein CSARKFMNTEAFF.

The sample holds a few counts of this clonotype. The chain carries TRBV20-1 and TRBJ1-1; the D is unclear. The V and J ends lost 5 bases and 1 base respectively, with 11 bases between them. The CDR3 totals 13 residues. Germline assignment: CDR1 DFQATT and CDR2 SNEGSKA (reference sequence). In nucleotides, the CDR3 is TGCAGTGCTCCCGTGGTCCAGAACACTGAAGCTTTCTTT. Translated: CSAPVVQNTEAFF.

This clonotype was recorded a few times. The chain employs TRBV7-2 and TRBJ1-6; D gene ambiguous. Germline CDR1 reads SGHTA; CDR2 reads FQGNSA. The V gene lost 3 bases and the J gene lost 13 bases, with 13 bases spanning the gap. This CDR3 comprises 13 residues. The CDR3: CASSFQWGGPLHF. CDR3 DNA: TGTGCCAGCAGCTTTCAGTGGGGTGGGCCCCTCCACTTT.

This clonotype was detected many times. The chain couples TRBV6-1 to TRBJ2-2, with D unclear. Trimming removed 1 base from V and 5 bases from J, with 11 bases in between. CDR1 is MNHNS, CDR2 SASEGT, per germline. This CDR3 is 15 amino acids long. The CDR3, as DNA: TGTGCCAGCAGTGAAGTCTTGGCGGAGACCGGGGAGCTGTTTTTT. It translates to CASSEVLAETGELFF.

This clonotype was seen repeatedly, ten times or more. This sequence joins TRBV27 and TRBJ2-1, with TRBD2 identical over 15 bases. There are 17 residues in the CDR3. Germline trimming cut 5 bases from V and 6 bases from J; bases unmatched to any gene: 8. Germline V gene lookup returns CDR1 MNHEY and CDR2 SMNVEV (reference sequence). The CDR3 coding sequence is TGTGCCAGCAGTCCACGGACTAGCGGGGGGGCGAGCAATGAGCAGTTCTTC. Residues: CASSPRTSGGASNEQFF.

This clonotype was recorded a few times. The chain joins TRBV5-8 to TRBJ2-3; 11 bases are shared with TRBD2. The CDR3 runs 15 residues. With 2 bases clipped from V and 3 bases from J, the junction kept 2 bases outside the gene matches. Looked up from germline, CDR1 is SGHTS and CDR2 is YDEGEE. The DNA of the CDR3 is TGTGCCAGCAGCTTAGGGACTAGCGGTACAGATACGCAGTATTTT. As protein: CASSLGTSGTDTQYF.

The table lists this clonotype with a few counts. This chain uses TRBV29-1 with TRBJ2-2; no definite D call. Germline assignment: CDR1 SQVTM and CDR2 ANQGSEA. The CDR3 is 10 residues long. Trimming removed 7 bases from V and 7 bases from J, with 7 bases in between. CDR3 residues: CSAFHGELFF. The CDR3 region has the DNA TGCAGCGCCTTTCACGGGGAGCTGTTTTTT.

This clonotype has more than one count but fewer than ten. The chain carries TRBV6-1 and TRBJ2-7, with TRBD2 matching over 10 bases. Germline CDR1 is MNHNS and CDR2 is SASEGT. The CDR3 is made up of 13 amino acids. The trim removed 3 bases at V and 13 bases at J, leaving 9 bases unmatched. The CDR3 is CASSEVTSGWLYV. The CDR3 DNA sequence: TGTGCCAGCAGTGAGGTGACTAGCGGGTGGCTATACGTC.

This clonotype was counted between two and nine times. The CDR3 bases are TGTGCCAGCAGTTTGGTACGGGGGGGCATATCGAATGAGCAGTTCTTC. Its translation: CASSLVRGGISNEQFF. V is TRBV12-3 or TRBV12-4 and J is TRBJ2-1; 8 nucleotides align to TRBD2. The CDR3 is made up of 16 amino acids. The ends lost 3 bases at V and 7 bases at J; junction bases unmatched: 11.

This clonotype occurred a few times. The rearrangement joins TRBV9 to TRBJ2-3; 9 bases fit TRBD2. The CDR3 sequence is 17 residues long. Looked up from germline, CDR1 is SGDLS and CDR2 is YYNGEE. The V segment lost 0 bases and the J segment 1 base; nucleotides outside the gene matches: 6. CDR3 DNA sequence: TGTGCCAGCAGCGTAGGTCTAGCTAGCGGGGGCACAGATACGCAGTATTTT. Residues: CASSVGLASGGTDTQYF.

The chain employs TRBV3-1 and TRBJ2-1, with D possibly being TRBD1 or TRBD2 (5 bases each). The germline V and J ends were trimmed by 3 bases and 12 bases, with 12 bases remaining between them. The CDR3 sequence is 12 residues long. The germline V gene has CDR1 LGHDT and CDR2 YNNKEL (reference sequence). CDR3: CASSQAGTGQFF. The CDR3, as DNA: TGTGCCAGCAGCCAGGCAGGGACCGGGCAGTTCTTC.

This chain links TRBV6-5 with TRBJ2-7; TRBD1 agrees at 7 bases. The CDR3 is 16 amino acids. CDR1 and CDR2 (germline): MNHEY, SVGAGI. The J segment lost 5 bases and the V segment lost 8 bases, leaving 18 bases of the junction unmatched. The CDR3 reads CASSIVRGDSPNEQYF. For the CDR3, the DNA is TGTGCCAGCTCCATAGTTAGAGGGGACAGCCCCAACGAGCAGTACTTC.

This chain links TRBV4-2 with TRBJ1-5; 9 nucleotides line up with TRBD1. J gave up 4 bases and V 2 bases, and 6 bases lay outside the gene matches. Germline V CDR1 and CDR2: LGHNA, YNFKEQ. The CDR3 spans 16 residues. CDR3 sequence reads: CASSQTGQGKNQPQHF. The CDR3 DNA follows: TGTGCCAGCAGCCAAACGGGACAGGGAAAGAATCAGCCCCAGCATTTT.

This clonotype showed up just a few times. V usage is TRBV7-2 and J usage is TRBJ1-1; D perhaps matches TRBD1 (6 bases). CDR1 is SGHTA, CDR2 FQGNSA, per germline. Trimming cost V 5 bases and J 2 bases, with 15 bases left between them. This CDR3 region has 15 residues. CDR3 region: CASSPRSGANTEAFF. The CDR3 DNA sequence: TGTGCCAGCAGCCCCAGGTCGGGGGCCAACACTGAAGCTTTCTTT.

This chain joins TRBV9 and TRBJ2-3; no definite D call. The CDR3 covers 13 residues. Trimming took off 0 bases at V and 6 bases at J, with 8 bases between the two ends. Germline values: CDR1 SGDLS, CDR2 YYNGEE. The CDR3 region has the DNA TGTGCCAGCAGCGTAGAACCGGGTGATACGCAGTATTTT. Its protein product is CASSVEPGDTQYF.

This clonotype was recorded a few times. The chain has TRBV27 and TRBJ2-3, with 10 bases lining up with TRBD2. V dropped 7 bases and J dropped 3; count of bases not matched to a gene: 4. Germline lookup yields CDR1 MNHEY and CDR2 SMNVEV (reference sequence). This CDR3 region has 14 residues. The CDR3 DNA follows: TGTGCCAGCAAGGTAGCGGGGGGTACAGATACGCAGTATTTT. It specifies CASKVAGGTDTQYF.

Only a few counts were recorded for this clonotype. The chain employs TRBV11-3 and TRBJ1-4, with a tentative D call TRBD1 (5 bases). The CDR3 contains 13 residues. V lost 1 base to trimming and J lost 8 bases, with 8 bases between them. Germline values: CDR1 SGHNT, CDR2 YENEEA. In nucleotides, the CDR3 is TGTGCCAGCAGCTTAGGGGACGGAGAAAAACTGTTTTTT. This encodes CASSLGDGEKLFF. Drawing the rest from reference TRBV11-3 and TRBJ1-4, the complete variable domain is EAGVVQSPRYKIIEKKQPVAFWCNPISGHNTLYWYLQNLGQGPELLIRYENEEAVDDSQLPKDRFSAERLKGVDSTLKIQPAELGDSAVYLCASSLGDGEKLFFGSGTQLSVL.

In this sample, this clonotype turned up a few times. V usage is TRBV14 and J usage is TRBJ1-2, with TRBD1 matching 8 bases. The CDR3 has 16 residues. Germline V gene data show CDR1 as SGHDN and CDR2 as FVKESK. V lost 0 bases, J lost 5 bases, and 8 bases stayed unmatched. The CDR3 DNA reads as TGTGCCAGCAGCCAAGATAGGACAGGGAGGGGATATGGCTACACCTTC. Residues: CASSQDRTGRGYGYTF.

V is TRBV15 and J is TRBJ1-5; the D is unclear. The ends were cut back, 1 base at V and 2 bases at J, with 15 bases in the middle. Germline CDR1 LNHNV, CDR2 YYDKDF (reference sequence). CDR3 length: 17 residues. Here the CDR3 DNA reads TGTGCCACCAGCAGAGCGTTGAGGGTTGGGGGCAATCAGCCCCAGCATTTT. This sequence encodes CATSRALRVGGNQPQHF.

This clonotype was picked up many times. V is TRBV10-3 and J is TRBJ2-4, with 7 nucleotides matching TRBD2. The germline CDR1 and CDR2 sequences are ENHRY and SYGVKD. The CDR3 length is 12 residues. V shed 0 bases, J shed 13 bases, and the junction held 3 bases outside the gene matches. The CDR3 region has the DNA TGTGCCATCAGTGAGTCGGGCGGGAGACAGTACTTC. This codes for CAISESGGRQYF.

Only a few counts were recorded for this clonotype. V usage is TRBV20-1 and J usage is TRBJ2-1; 8 bases are shared with TRBD2. V gave up 0 bases and J gave up 3 bases; unmatched junction bases: 10. The CDR3 consists of 17 residues. Germline lookup yields CDR1 DFQATT and CDR2 SNEGSKA (reference sequence). Written as DNA, the CDR3 is TGCAGTGCTAGAGATTACCGAGCGGGGGCCTACTACAATGAGCAGTTCTTC. Translated, it gives CSARDYRAGAYYNEQFF.

This clonotype has more than one count but fewer than ten. V and J are TRBV6-2 or TRBV6-3 and TRBJ2-7; unclear D gene. The germline V gene has CDR1 MNHEY and CDR2 SVGEGT. V lost 6 bases to trimming and J lost 3 bases, with 6 bases between them. This CDR3 has 11 residues. The CDR3, as DNA: TGTGCCAGCAGGGCAGTCTACGAGCAGTACTTC. It yields the protein CASRAVYEQYF.

This chain connects TRBV3-1 to TRBJ1-1, with TRBD1 as a possible D gene (5 bases). CDR3 length: 15 residues. Germline CDR1 is LGHDT and CDR2 is YNNKEL (reference sequence). V was cut by 3 bases and J by 1 base, with 12 bases left in between. CDR3 bases: TGTGCCAGCAGCCACCACCGGGACGGGAACACTGAAGCTTTCTTT. It yields the protein CASSHHRDGNTEAFF.

This clonotype was counted ten times or more. Here the CDR3 reads CASSSTDRVNSPLHF. For the CDR3, the DNA is TGTGCCAGCTCATCAACGGACAGGGTTAATTCACCCCTCCACTTT. The chain is built from TRBV18 and TRBJ1-6; 8 nucleotides agree with TRBD1. Germline values: CDR1 KGHSH, CDR2 LQKENI. CDR3 size: 15 residues. With 5 bases clipped from V and 6 bases from J, the junction kept 6 bases outside the gene matches. The full variable domain, rest sourced from reference TRBV18 and TRBJ1-6, is NAGVMQNPRHLVRRRGQEARLRCSPMKGHSHVYWYRQLPEEGLKFMVYLQKENIIDESGMPKERFSAEFPKEGPSILRIQQVVRGDSAAYFCASSSTDRVNSPLHFGNGTRLTVT.

In this sample, this clonotype turned up a few times. The chain carries TRBV18 and TRBJ1-1, with unresolved D. CDR3 length: 14 residues. Trimming shortened V by 1 base and J by 4 bases, and 10 bases separated the two germline ends. The germline gives CDR1 KGHSH, CDR2 LQKENI. CDR3 region: CASSPLGVRTEAFF. The CDR3 region has the DNA TGTGCCAGCTCACCACTCGGGGTACGCACTGAAGCTTTCTTT.

This clonotype was picked up many times. This chain connects TRBV7-3 to TRBJ1-1; TRBD1 agrees at 9 bases. V was pared by 3 bases and J by 5 bases, with 10 bases of the junction left unmatched. This CDR3 region has 16 residues. In germline, CDR1 is SGHTA, CDR2 FQGTGA. The CDR3 nucleotides are TGTGCCAGCAGCTTTGGTGGTTTAGGGACAGGGACTGAAGCTTTCTTT. As protein: CASSFGGLGTGTEAFF. Drawing the rest from reference TRBV7-3 and TRBJ1-1, the complete variable domain is GAGVSQTPSNKVTEKGKYVELRCDPISGHTALYWYRQSLGQGPEFLIYFQGTGAADDSGLPNDRFFAVRPEGSVSTLKIQRTERGDSAVYLCASSFGGLGTGTEAFFGQGTRLTVV.

The genes are TRBV7-9 and TRBJ1-2, with TRBD1 as a possible D gene (5 bases). V was clipped by 2 bases and J by 6 bases, with 7 bases between them. Germline V gene sequence: CDR1 SEHNR, CDR2 FQNEAQ (reference sequence). The length of the CDR3 is 12 residues. The CDR3 loop is CASSLLGHGYTF. CDR3 bases: TGTGCCAGCAGCTTACTGGGACATGGCTACACCTTC.

CDR3 sequence: CASSPAHRSYEQYV. DNA of the CDR3: TGTGCCAGCAGCCCAGCTCACAGGTCCTACGAGCAGTACGTC. The V and J genes are TRBV5-6 and TRBJ2-7; D is possibly TRBD1 (5 bases). Germline values: CDR1 SGHDT, CDR2 YYEEEE. The CDR3 spans 14 residues. Trimming cost V 4 bases and J 1 base, with 12 bases left between them.

The chain recombines TRBV6-2 or TRBV6-3 with TRBJ2-3, with 11 nucleotides matching TRBD2. The CDR3 loop spans 15 amino acids. Germline values: CDR1 MNHEY, CDR2 SVGEGT. J was trimmed by 9 bases and V by 5 bases; bases with no gene match: 10. DNA of the CDR3: TGTGCCAGCAGTACCGGGACTAGCGGCCTTGGAACGCAGTATTTT. Its translation: CASSTGTSGLGTQYF.